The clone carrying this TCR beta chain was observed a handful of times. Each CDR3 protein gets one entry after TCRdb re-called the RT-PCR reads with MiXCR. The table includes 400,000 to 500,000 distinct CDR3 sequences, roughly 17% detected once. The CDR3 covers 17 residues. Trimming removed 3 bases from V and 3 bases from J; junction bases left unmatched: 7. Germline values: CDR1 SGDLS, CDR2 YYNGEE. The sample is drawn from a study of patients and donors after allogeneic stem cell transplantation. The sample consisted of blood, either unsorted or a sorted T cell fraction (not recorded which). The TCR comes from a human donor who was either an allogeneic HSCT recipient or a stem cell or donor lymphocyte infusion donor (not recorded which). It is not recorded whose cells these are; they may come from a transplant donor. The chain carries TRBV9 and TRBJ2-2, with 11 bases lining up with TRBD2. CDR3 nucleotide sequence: TGTGCCAGCAGCGGAGCGACTAGCGGGATTTACACCGGGGAGCTGTTTTTT. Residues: CASSGATSGIYTGELFF.